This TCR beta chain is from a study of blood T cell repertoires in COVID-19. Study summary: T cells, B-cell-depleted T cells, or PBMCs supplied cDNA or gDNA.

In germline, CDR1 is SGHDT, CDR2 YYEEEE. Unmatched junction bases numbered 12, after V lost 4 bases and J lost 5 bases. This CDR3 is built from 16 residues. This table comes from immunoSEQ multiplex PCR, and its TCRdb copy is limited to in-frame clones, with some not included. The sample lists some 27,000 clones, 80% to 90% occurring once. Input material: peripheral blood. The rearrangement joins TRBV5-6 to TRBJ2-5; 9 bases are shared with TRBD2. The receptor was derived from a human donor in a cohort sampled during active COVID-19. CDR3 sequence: CASSPAGLAGRETQYF. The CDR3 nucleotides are TGTGCCAGCAGCCCCGCCGGTCTAGCGGGGCGGGAGACCCAGTACTTC.